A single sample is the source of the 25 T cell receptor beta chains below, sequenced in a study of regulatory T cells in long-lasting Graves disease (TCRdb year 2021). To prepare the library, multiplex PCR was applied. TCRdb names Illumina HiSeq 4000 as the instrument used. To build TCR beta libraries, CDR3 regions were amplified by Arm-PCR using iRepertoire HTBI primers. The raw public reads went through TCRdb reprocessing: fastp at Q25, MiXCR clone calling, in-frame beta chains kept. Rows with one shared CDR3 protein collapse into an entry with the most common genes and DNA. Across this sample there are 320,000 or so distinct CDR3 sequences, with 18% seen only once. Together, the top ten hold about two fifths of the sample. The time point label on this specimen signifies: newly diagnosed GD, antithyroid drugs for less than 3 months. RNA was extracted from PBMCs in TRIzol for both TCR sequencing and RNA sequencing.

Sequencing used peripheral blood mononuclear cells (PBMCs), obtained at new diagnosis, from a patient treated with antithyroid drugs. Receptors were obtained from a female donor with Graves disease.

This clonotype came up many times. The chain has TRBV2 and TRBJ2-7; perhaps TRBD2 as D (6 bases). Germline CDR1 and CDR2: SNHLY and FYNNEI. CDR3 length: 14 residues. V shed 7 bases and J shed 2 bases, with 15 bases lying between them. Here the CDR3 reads CASNFGGFTYEQYF. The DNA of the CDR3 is TGTGCCAGCAATTTCGGAGGGTTTACCTACGAGCAGTACTTC.

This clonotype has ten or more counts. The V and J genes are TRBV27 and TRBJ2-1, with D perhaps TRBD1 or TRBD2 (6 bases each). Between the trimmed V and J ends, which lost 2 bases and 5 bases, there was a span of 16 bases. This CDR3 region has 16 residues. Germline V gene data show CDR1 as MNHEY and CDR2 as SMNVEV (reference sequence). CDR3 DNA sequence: TGTGCCAGCAGTTTAGTTCGGGGGACAACACACAATGAGCAGTTCTTC. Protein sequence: CASSLVRGTTHNEQFF.

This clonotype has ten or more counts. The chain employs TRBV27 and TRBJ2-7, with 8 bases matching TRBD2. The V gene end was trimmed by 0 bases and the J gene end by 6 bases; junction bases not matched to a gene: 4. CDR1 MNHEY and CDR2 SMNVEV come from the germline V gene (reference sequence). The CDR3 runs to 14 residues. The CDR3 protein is CASSLSGTRGEQYF. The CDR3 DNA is TGTGCCAGCAGTTTATCCGGGACTAGGGGCGAGCAGTACTTC.

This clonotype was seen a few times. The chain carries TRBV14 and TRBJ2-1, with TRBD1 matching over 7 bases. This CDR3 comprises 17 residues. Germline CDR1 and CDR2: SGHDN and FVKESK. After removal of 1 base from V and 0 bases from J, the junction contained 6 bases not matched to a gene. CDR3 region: CASSQVTGQPSYNEQFF. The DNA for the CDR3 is TGTGCCAGCAGCCAAGTGACGGGACAGCCCTCCTACAATGAGCAGTTCTTC.

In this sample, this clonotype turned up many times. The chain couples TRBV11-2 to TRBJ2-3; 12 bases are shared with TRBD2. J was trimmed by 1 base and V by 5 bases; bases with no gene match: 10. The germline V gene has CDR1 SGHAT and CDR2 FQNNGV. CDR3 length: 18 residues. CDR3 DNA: TGTGCCAGCAGCCCGCGACTAGCGGGAGCATGGGGCACAGATACGCAGTATTTT. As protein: CASSPRLAGAWGTDTQYF.

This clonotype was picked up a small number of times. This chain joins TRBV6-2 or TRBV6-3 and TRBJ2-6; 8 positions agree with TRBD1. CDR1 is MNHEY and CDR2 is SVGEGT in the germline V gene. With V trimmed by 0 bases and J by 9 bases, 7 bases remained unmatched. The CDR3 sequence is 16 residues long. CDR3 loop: CASSYSTDRALNVLTF. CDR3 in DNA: TGTGCCAGCAGTTACTCCACGGACAGGGCCCTCAACGTCCTGACTTTC.

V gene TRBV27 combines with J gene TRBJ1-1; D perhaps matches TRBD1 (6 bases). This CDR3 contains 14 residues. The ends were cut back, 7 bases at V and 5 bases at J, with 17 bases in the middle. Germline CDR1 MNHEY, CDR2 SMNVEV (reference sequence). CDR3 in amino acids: CASTSAGARTEAFF. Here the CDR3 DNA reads TGTGCCAGCACCTCCGCAGGGGCGAGGACTGAAGCTTTCTTT.

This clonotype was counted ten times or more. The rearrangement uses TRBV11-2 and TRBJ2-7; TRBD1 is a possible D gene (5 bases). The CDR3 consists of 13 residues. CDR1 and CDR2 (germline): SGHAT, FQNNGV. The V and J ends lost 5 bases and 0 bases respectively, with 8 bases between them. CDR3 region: CASSLGDSYEQYF. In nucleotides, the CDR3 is TGTGCCAGCAGCCTAGGGGACTCCTACGAGCAGTACTTC.

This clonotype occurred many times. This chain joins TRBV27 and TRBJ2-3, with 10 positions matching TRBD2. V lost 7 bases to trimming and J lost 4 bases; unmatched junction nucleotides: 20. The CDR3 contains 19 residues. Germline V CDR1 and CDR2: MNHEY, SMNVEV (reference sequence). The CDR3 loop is CASTTLGSIAGGWADTQYF. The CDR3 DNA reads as TGTGCCAGCACCACCCTAGGTTCCATAGCGGGAGGATGGGCAGATACGCAGTATTTT.

The CDR3 DNA reads TGTGCCTGGAGTGTGCAGGGGTTCGGTGAAAAACTGTTTTTT. As protein: CAWSVQGFGEKLFF. This rearrangement joins TRBV30 to TRBJ1-4, with D possibly being TRBD1 (6 bases). Trimming left V 0 bases short and J 7 bases short, with 12 bases between. Germline CDR1 GTSNPN, CDR2 SVGIG (reference sequence). The CDR3 sequence is 14 residues long.

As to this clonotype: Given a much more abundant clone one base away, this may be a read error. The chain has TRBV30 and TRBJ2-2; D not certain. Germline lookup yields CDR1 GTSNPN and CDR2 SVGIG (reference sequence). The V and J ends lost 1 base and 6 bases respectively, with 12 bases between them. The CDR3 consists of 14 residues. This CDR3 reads CAWSGGVISGELFF. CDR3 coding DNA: TGTGCCTGGAGTGGTGGGGTTATTTCCGGGGAGCTGTTTTTT. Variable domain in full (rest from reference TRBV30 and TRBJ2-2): SQTIHQWPATLVQPVGSPLSLECTVEGTSNPNLYWYRQAAGRGLQLLFYSVGIGQISSEVPQNLSASRPQDRQFILSSKKLLLSDSGFYLCAWSGGVISGELFFGEGSRLTVL.

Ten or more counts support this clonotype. The CDR3 DNA is TGTGCCAGTAGTACCAAACAATCACTAGCGGCCTACAATGAGCAGTTCTTC. Translated: CASSTKQSLAAYNEQFF. The V call is TRBV19, the J call TRBJ2-1; 8 nucleotides line up with TRBD2. Germline CDR1 is LNHDA and CDR2 is SQIVND (reference sequence). V shed 4 bases, J shed 2 bases, and the junction held 10 bases outside the gene matches. CDR3 size: 17 residues.

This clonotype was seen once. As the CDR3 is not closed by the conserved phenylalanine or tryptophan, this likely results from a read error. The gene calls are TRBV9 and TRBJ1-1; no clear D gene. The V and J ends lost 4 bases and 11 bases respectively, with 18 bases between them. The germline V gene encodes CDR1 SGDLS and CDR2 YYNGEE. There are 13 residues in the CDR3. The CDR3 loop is CASSPRQYGEAFL. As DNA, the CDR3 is TGTGCCAGCAGCCCCAGACAATATGGTGAGGCTTTCCTT.

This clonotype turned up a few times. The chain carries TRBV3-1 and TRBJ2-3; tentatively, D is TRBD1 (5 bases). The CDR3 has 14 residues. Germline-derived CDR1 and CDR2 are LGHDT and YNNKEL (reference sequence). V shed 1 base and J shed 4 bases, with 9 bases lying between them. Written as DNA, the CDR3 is TGTGCCAGCAGCCAAGGGGAAGGGGCAGATACGCAGTATTTT. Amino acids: CASSQGEGADTQYF.

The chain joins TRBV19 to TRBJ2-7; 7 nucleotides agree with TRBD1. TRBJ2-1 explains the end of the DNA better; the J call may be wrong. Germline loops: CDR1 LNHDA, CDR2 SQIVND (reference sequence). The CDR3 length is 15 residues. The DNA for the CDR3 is TGTGCCAGTAGTATAGATACGCAAGACAGGGTCGAGCAGTTCTTC. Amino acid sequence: CASSIDTQDRVEQFF.

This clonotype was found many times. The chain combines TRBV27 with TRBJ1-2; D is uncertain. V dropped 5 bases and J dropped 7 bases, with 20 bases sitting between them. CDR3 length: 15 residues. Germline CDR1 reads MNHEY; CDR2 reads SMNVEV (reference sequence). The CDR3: CASSPRPLTGTGYTF. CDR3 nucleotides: TGTGCCAGCAGTCCCCGGCCCCTAACTGGTACTGGCTACACCTTC.

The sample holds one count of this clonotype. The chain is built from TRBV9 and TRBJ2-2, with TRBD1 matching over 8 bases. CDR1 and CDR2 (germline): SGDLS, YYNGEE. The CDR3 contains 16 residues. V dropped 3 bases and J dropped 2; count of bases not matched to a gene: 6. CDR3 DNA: TGTGCCAGCAGCGGAAGACAGGGGTCTAACACCGGGGAGCTGTTTTTT. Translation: CASSGRQGSNTGELFF.

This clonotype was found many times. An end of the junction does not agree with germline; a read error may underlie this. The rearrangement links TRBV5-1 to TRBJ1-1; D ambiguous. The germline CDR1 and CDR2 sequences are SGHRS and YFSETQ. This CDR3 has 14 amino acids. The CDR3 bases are TGTGCCAGCAGCTTAGGACTTCTGAACACTGAAGCTTTCTTT. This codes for CASSLGLLNTEAFF. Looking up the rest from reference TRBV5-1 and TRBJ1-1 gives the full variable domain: KAGVTQTPRYLIKTRGQQVTLSCSPISGHRSVSWYQQTPGQGLQFLFEYFSETQRNKGNFPGRFSGRQFSNSRSEMNVSTLELGDSALYLCASSLGLLNTEAFFGQGTRLTVV.

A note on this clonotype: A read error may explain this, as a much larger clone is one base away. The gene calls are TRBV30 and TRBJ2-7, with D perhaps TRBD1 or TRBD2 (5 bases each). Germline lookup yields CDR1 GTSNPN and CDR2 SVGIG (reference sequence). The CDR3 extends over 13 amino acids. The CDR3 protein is CARRRQFEYEQYF. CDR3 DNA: TGTGCCAGGAGGCGACAGTTTGAGTACGAGCAGTACTTC.

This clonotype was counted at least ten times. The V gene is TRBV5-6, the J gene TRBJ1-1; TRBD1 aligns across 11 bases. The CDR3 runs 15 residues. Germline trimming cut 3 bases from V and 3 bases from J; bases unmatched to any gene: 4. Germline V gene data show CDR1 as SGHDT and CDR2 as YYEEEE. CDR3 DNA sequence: TGTGCCAGCAGCTCTCCGGACAGGGGGCACACTGAAGCTTTCTTT. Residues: CASSSPDRGHTEAFF.

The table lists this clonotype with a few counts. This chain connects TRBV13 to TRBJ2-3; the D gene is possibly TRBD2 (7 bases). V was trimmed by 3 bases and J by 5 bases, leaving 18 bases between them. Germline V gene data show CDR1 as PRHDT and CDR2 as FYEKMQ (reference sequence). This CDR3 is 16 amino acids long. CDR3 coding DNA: TGTGCCAGCAGCTTGTCGGCCCCGGGGGGCGGAGATACGCAGTATTTT. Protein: CASSLSAPGGGDTQYF. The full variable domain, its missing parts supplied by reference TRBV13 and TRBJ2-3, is AAGVIQSPRHLIKEKRETATLKCYPIPRHDTVYWYQQGPGQDPQFLISFYEKMQSDKGSIPDRFSAQQFSDYHSELNMSSLELGDSALYFCASSLSAPGGGDTQYFGPGTRLTVL.

The CDR3 region is CASSSGTSGLNYEQYF. The CDR3 coding sequence is TGTGCCAGCAGTTCCGGGACTAGCGGGCTCAACTACGAGCAGTACTTC. The chain employs TRBV12-3 or TRBV12-4 and TRBJ2-7; 12 positions match TRBD2. J lost 3 bases, V lost 4 bases, and 7 bases had no gene match. This CDR3 region has 16 residues.

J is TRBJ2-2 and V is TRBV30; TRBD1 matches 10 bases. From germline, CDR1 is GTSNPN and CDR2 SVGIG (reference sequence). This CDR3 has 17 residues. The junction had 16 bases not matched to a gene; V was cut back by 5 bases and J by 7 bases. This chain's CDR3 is CAWGLTSGQGNDGELFF. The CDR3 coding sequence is TGTGCCTGGGGTCTAACCTCGGGACAGGGGAATGACGGGGAGCTGTTTTTT.

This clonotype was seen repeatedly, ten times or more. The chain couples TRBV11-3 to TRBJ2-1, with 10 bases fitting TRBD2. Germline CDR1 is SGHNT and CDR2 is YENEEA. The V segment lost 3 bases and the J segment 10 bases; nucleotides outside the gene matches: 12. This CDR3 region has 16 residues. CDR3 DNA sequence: TGTGCCAGCAGCTTGCCTCAAGCGGGAGGGGGGGGAGAGCAGTTCTTC. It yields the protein CASSLPQAGGGGEQFF.

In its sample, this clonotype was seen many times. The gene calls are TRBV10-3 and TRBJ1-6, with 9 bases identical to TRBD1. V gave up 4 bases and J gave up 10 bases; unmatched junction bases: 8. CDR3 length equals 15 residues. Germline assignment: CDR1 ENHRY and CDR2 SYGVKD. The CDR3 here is CAISVSGQGVSPLHF. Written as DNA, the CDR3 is TGTGCCATCAGTGTCTCGGGACAGGGCGTCTCACCCCTCCACTTT.